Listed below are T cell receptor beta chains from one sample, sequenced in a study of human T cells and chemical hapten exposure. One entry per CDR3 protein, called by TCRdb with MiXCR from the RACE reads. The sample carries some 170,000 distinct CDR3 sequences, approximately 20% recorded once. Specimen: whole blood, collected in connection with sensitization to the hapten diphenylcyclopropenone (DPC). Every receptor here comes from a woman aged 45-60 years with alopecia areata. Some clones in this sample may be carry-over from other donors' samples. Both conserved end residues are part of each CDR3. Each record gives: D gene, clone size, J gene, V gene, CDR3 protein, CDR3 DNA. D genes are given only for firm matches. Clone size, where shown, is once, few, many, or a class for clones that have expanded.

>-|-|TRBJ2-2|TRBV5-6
CASSGGGGELFF
TGTGCCAGCAGCGGAGGAGGCGGGGAGCTGTTTTTT
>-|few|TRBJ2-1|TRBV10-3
CAAQGGALSYNEQFF
TGTGCCGCTCAGGGCGGGGCCCTCTCCTACAATGAGCAGTTCTTC
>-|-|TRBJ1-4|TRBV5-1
CASSLGARRGEKLFF
TGCGCCAGCAGCTTGGGAGCCCGGCGAGGAGAAAAACTGTTTTTT
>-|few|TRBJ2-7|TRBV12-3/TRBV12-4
CASSPSSLEQYF
TGTGCCAGCAGTCCTAGTTCGTTAGAGCAGTACTTC
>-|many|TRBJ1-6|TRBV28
CASSLRGPINSPLHF
TGTGCCAGCAGTTTACGTGGTCCGATTAATTCACCCCTCCACTTT
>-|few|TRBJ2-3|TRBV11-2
CASSLGGRVDTQYF
TGTGCCAGCAGCTTGGGAGGACGTGTAGATACGCAGTATTTT
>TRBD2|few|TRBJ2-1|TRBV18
CASSPLGTSGSHLYNEQFF
TGTGCCAGCTCACCACTGGGGACTAGCGGATCTCACTTGTACAATGAGCAGTTCTTC
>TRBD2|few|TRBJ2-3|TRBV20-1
CSAPSGGTDTQYF
TGCAGTGCCCCTAGCGGGGGCACAGATACGCAGTATTTT
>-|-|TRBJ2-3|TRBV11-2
CASSLLGISTDTQYF
TGTGCCAGCAGCTTATTAGGAATTAGCACAGATACGCAGTATTTT
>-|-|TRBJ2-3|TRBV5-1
CASSTYGSASTDTQYF
TGCGCCAGCAGCACGTACGGGTCTGCTAGCACAGATACGCAGTATTTT
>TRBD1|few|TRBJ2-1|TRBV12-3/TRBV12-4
CASSQGGTGPYNEQFF
TGTGCCAGCAGTCAAGGGGGGACAGGGCCCTACAATGAGCAGTTCTTC
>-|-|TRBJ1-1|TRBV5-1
CASSDSGDTEAFF
TGCGCCAGCAGCGACTCAGGCGACACTGAAGCTTTCTTT